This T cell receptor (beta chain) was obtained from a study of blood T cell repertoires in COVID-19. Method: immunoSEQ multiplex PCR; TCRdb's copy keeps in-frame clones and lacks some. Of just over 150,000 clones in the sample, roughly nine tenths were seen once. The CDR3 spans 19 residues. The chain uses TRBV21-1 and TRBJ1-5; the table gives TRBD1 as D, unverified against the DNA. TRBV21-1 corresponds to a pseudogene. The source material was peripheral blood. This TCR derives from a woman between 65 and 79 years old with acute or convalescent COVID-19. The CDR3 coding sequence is TGTGCCAGCAGCAACCCCCCTCCTATAGGGGCCGCCCTCAATCAGCCCCAGCATTTT. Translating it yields CASSNPPPIGAALNQPQHF.